This is a list of T cell receptor beta chains from one sample in a study of T cells in localized non-small cell lung cancer. Measured with immunoSEQ multiplex PCR; TCRdb has only the in-frame clones, and not every one. The sample holds roughly 1,700 clones, around a third seen once. The sample was normal lung tissue next to the tumor, taken before any cancer treatment. The receptor set was obtained from a woman aged 40-69 years with stage II lung adenocarcinoma. CDR3s include the opening cysteine and the closing phenylalanine or tryptophan. A D gene is named only where the DNA matches it firmly. Size is omitted from some rows. Given values are once, few, many or a class for expanded clones.

>NA|TRBJ1-2|few|TRBV19
TGTGCCAGTAGTACGGTGGGAAACTATGGCTACACCTTC
CASSTVGNYGYTF
>NA|TRBJ2-2|NA|TRBV19
TGTGCCAGTAGTATGTCGGAACGTTGGAACACCGGGGAGCTGTTTTTT
CASSMSERWNTGELFF
>NA|TRBJ1-2|NA|TRBV29-1
TGCAGCGTACCTTTTTCACAGGGCTCTGGCTACACCTTC
CSVPFSQGSGYTF
>NA|TRBJ1-2|few|TRBV6-8
TGTGCCAGCAGTGCCGAGACAGGACCTAACTATGGCTACACCTTC
CASSAETGPNYGYTF
>TRBD1|TRBJ2-7|NA|TRBV29-1
TGCAGCGTTGTGGGGACAGGGAAAGGCTACGAGCAGTACTTC
CSVVGTGKGYEQYF
>NA|TRBJ1-4|few|TRBV6-8
TGTGCCAGCAGCCGACAGGCAACTAATGAAAAACTGTTTTTT
CASSRQATNEKLFF
>NA|TRBJ1-3|NA|TRBV11-3
TGTGCCAGCAGCTTGACGGCACAGCGCTTGGGAAACACCATATATTTT
CASSLTAQRLGNTIYF
>TRBD1|TRBJ2-3|NA|TRBV10-2
TGCGCCAGCAGCATACAGGGGCGCACAGATACGCAGTATTTT
CASSIQGRTDTQYF
>TRBD1|TRBJ2-1|NA|TRBV6-8
TGTGCCAGCGGGGACAGGGGTTCTAGCTCCTACAATGAGCAGTTCTTC
CASGDRGSSSYNEQFF
>NA|TRBJ2-3|NA|TRBV19
TGTGCCAGTAGGGAATTACAGGGACGCTCAGATACGCAGTATTTT
CASRELQGRSDTQYF
>TRBD1|TRBJ2-2|NA|TRBV2
TGTGCCAGCAGTGCCCGGGACAGGTACACCGGGGAGCTGTTTTTT
CASSARDRYTGELFF
>TRBD1|TRBJ2-1|few|TRBV19
TGTGCCAGTAGCCAGGGGGCTGGTGAGCAGTTCTTC
CASSQGAGEQFF
>NA|TRBJ2-7|few|TRBV11-3
TGTGCCAGCAGCTCGGATCTCACAAGTCTAATTGACGAGCAGTACTTC
CASSSDLTSLIDEQYF
>NA|TRBJ2-7|few|TRBV11-3
TGTGCCAGCAGCTTAGGCCCCGGGGCCTCCTACGAGCAGTACTTT
CASSLGPGASYEQYF
>TRBD1|TRBJ1-4|NA|TRBV28
TGTGCCAGCAGCCAGGGGGTGTACGGGACTAATGAAAAACTGTTTTTT
CASSQGVYGTNEKLFF
>NA|TRBJ1-4|medium-sized|TRBV11-3
TGTGCCAGCAGCAGCGGCCGAGGGAGTGAAAAACTGTTTTTT
CASSSGRGSEKLFF
>NA|TRBJ2-6|NA|TRBV28
TGTGCCAGCAGTTCCCCCGACGTCCGGTCTGGGGCCAACGTCCTGACTTTC
CASSSPDVRSGANVLTF
>NA|TRBJ1-2|NA|TRBV4-1
TGCGCCAGCAGCCAAGCCCGGACGTCGAACTATGGCTACACCTTC
CASSQARTSNYGYTF
>TRBD1|TRBJ1-1|NA|TRBV11-3
TGTGCCAGCAGCTTAGACCCGGACAGGGACACTGAAGCTTTCTTT
CASSLDPDRDTEAFF
>TRBD2|TRBJ2-3|NA|TRBV29-1
TGCAGCGTTCGGGGGGGAGTCTCAGATACGCAGTATTTT
CSVRGGVSDTQYF
>NA|TRBJ2-3|once|TRBV19
TGTGCCAGTAGCCGGGACTTAGATACGCAGTATTTT
CASSRDLDTQYF
>NA|TRBJ2-7|NA|TRBV27
TGTGCCAGCAGTAAACATTCTACCTTTTACGAGCAGTACTTC
CASSKHSTFYEQYF
>TRBD2|TRBJ2-1|few|TRBV11-3
TGTGCCAGCAGCTTAGGGGCCAGCGGGGGTGGGAGGCAGTTCTTC
CASSLGASGGGRQFF
>NA|TRBJ2-6|few|TRBV11-3
TGTGCCAGCAGCCCGGCGGGGGGGGCCAACGTCCTGACTTTC
CASSPAGGANVLTF
>NA|TRBJ2-2|NA|TRBV28
TGTGCCAGCAGCTCACCACAGGGTTTTGACACCGGGGAGCTGTTTTTT
CASSSPQGFDTGELFF
>TRBD1|TRBJ2-3|NA|TRBV28
TGTGCCAGCAGTTTTAGAGGGGGCCGGGCAGATACGCAGTATTTT
CASSFRGGRADTQYF
>TRBD1|TRBJ1-5|NA|TRBV11-3
TGTGCCAGCAGCTTGGGACAGAATAGCAATCAGCCCCAGCATTTT
CASSLGQNSNQPQHF
>NA|TRBJ2-4|NA|TRBV18
TGTGCCAGCTCACCACGGTTAGACATTCAGTACTTC
CASSPRLDIQYF
>NA|TRBJ1-1|NA|TRBV29-1
TGCAGCGTCCTCGGCCCATCGCGGACTGAAGCTTTCTTT
CSVLGPSRTEAFF